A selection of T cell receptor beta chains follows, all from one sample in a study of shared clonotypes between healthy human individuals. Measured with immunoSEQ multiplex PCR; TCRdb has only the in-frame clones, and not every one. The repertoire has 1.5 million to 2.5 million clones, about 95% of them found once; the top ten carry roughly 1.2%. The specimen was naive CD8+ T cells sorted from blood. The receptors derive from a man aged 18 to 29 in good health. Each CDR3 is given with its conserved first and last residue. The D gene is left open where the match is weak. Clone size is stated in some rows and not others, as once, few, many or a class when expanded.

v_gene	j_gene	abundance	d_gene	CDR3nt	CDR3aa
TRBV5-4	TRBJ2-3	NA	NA	TGTGCCAGCAGCTTCGGGACTCCCGTCACGCAGTATTTT	CASSFGTPVTQYF
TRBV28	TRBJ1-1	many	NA	TGTGCCAGCCTCAATCCCCTACACGTGAACACTGAAGCTTTCTTT	CASLNPLHVNTEAFF
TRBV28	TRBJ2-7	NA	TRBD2	TGTGCCAGCAGTTACCTAGCGGCCTACGAGCAGTACTTC	CASSYLAAYEQYF
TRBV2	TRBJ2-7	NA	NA	TGTGCCAGCAGTGAACCCTTGGCAGGTCTCGACGAGCAGTACTTC	CASSEPLAGLDEQYF
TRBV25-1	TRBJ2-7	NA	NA	TGTGCCAGCAGTGAATCTAGGGTCCACGAGCAGTACTTC	CASSESRVHEQYF
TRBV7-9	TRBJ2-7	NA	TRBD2	TGTGCCAGCAGCCCAGCGGGAGGGGTAGACGAGCAGTACTTC	CASSPAGGVDEQYF
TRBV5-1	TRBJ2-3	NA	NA	TGCGCCAGCAGCTTTACGAAGAGGGGCGCCCGCGCGGTTCGCACAGATACGCAGTATTTT	CASSFTKRGARAVRTDTQYF
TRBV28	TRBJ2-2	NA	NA	TGTGCCAGCAGTTTAGGACCTACCCACACCGGGGAGCTGTTTTTT	CASSLGPTHTGELFF
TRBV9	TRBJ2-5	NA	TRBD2	TGTGCCAGCAGCACCCCCCTAGCGGGGGGGGAAGAGACCCAGTACTTC	CASSTPLAGGEETQYF
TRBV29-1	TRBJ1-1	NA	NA	TGCAGCGTTGATCGAGATCCGAACACTGAAGCTTTCTTT	CSVDRDPNTEAFF
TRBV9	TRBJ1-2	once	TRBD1	TGTGCCAGCAGCGTCGGGACAGGGTCACCGTATGGCTACACCTTC	CASSVGTGSPYGYTF
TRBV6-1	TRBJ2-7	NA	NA	TGTGCCAGCAGTGAATGGGACACACCCTACGAGCAGTACTTC	CASSEWDTPYEQYF
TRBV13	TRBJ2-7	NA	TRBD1	TGTGCCAGCAGCTCAAGGGACAGGGACTACGAGCGGTACTTC	CASSSRDRDYERYF
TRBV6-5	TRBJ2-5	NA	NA	TGTGCCAGCAGTTACCGTTCAGGGATCCAGACCCAGTACTTC	CASSYRSGIQTQYF
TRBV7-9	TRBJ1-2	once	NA	TGTGCCAGCAGCTTAGGTGTAACTAACTATGGCTACACCTTC	CASSLGVTNYGYTF
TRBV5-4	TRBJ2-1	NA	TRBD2	TGTGCCAGCAGCTTGGAACTAGCGAGTACCTACAATGAGCAGTTCTTC	CASSLELASTYNEQFF
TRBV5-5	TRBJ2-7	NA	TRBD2	TGTGCCAGCAGCTTGGACTTATGGGACGCGGGGCGGGAGGTGTACGAGCAGTACTTC	CASSLDLWDAGREVYEQYF
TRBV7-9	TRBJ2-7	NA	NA	TGTGCCAGCAGCCTTGCGGGACTCTCCTACGAGCAGTACTTC	CASSLAGLSYEQYF
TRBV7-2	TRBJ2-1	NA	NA	TGTGCCAGCAGCTTATTTAGGAGCTCCTACAATGAGCAGTTCTTC	CASSLFRSSYNEQFF
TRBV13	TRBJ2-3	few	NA	TGTGCCAGCAGCTTAGGTCCAGATACGCAGTATTTT	CASSLGPDTQYF
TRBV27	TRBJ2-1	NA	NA	TGTGCCAGCAGTCCGGGACCGAGCCCCGTCGGCGATGAGCAGTTCTTC	CASSPGPSPVGDEQFF
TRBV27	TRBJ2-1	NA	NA	TGTGCCAGCAGTTCCTACCCGGAGAATGAGCAGTTCTTC	CASSSYPENEQFF
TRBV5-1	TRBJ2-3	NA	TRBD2	TGCGCCAGCAGCTTGGCCACGGTGCTAGCGGGGGGCACAGATACGCAGTATTTT	CASSLATVLAGGTDTQYF
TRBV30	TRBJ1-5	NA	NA	TGTGCCTGGAGTGCTGGGCAGGGACTTCAGCCCCAGCATTTT	CAWSAGQGLQPQHF
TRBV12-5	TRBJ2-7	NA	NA	TGTGCTAGTGGTTTGACCCTCGGGCAGGGACGACGGCAGTACTTC	CASGLTLGQGRRQYF
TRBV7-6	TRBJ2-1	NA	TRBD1	TGTGCCAGCAGCTCCCGGGACAGGGATGAGCAGTTCTTC	CASSSRDRDEQFF
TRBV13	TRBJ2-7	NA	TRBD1	TGTGCCAGCAGCTCTCACCGGGACAGCTCCTACGAGCAGTACTTC	CASSSHRDSSYEQYF
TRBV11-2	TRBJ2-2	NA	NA	TGTGCCAGCAGCCTCATCAGCGCCGGGGAGCTGTTTTTT	CASSLISAGELFF
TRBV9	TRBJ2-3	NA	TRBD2	TGTGCCAGCGGATTTGCGGGAGTCTCGACAGATACGCAGTATTTT	CASGFAGVSTDTQYF
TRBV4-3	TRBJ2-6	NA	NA	TGCGCCAGCAGCCAAGATAGCCGGGAAAGCTCTGGGGCCAACGTCCTGACTTTC	CASSQDSRESSGANVLTF
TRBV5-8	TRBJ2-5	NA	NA	TGTGCCAGCAGCTTGCCGACAGATCTGCAAGAGACCCAGTACTTC	CASSLPTDLQETQYF
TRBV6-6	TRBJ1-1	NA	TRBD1	TGTGCCAGCAGTTCGGACAGGGGAACTGAAGCTTTCTTT	CASSSDRGTEAFF
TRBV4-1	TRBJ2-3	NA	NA	TGCGCCAGCAGCCAAGAGTGGGAAGATACGCAGTATTTT	CASSQEWEDTQYF
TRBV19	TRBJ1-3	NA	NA	TGTGCCAGTAGTTCGGGAGTCTCTGGAAACACCATATATTTT	CASSSGVSGNTIYF
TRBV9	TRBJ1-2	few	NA	TGTGCCAGCAGCCCGGAGGTGGAGACCATCTATGGCTACACCTTC	CASSPEVETIYGYTF
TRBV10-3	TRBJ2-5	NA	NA	TGTGCCATCAGTGAGTCGATTGGAGGGTTTGAAGAGACCCAGTACTTC	CAISESIGGFEETQYF
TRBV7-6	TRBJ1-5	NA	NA	TGTGCCAGCAGTTCAGGGGTGGGTCAGCCCCAGCATTTT	CASSSGVGQPQHF
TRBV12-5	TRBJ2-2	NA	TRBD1	TGTGCTAGTGGTTTGGGACAGGGGGCGAACACCGGGGAGCTGTTTTTT	CASGLGQGANTGELFF
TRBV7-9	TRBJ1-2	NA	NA	TGTGCCAGCAGCTTAGGCGTCCAGCCTAACTATGGCTACACCTTC	CASSLGVQPNYGYTF
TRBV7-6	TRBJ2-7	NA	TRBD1	TGTGCCAGCAGCCCGGGGACAGGGAACTACGAGCAGTACTTC	CASSPGTGNYEQYF
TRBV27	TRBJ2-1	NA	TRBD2	TGTGCCAGCAGTTTATCCATAGCGGGAAATGAGCAGTTCTTC	CASSLSIAGNEQFF
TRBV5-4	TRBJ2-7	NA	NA	TGTGCCAGCAGCCCCCGGGGAGATTACGAGCAGTACTTC	CASSPRGDYEQYF
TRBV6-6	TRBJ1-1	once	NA	TGTGCCAGCAGCTTAATGAACACTGAAGCTTTCTTT	CASSLMNTEAFF
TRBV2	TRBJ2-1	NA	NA	TGTGCCAGCAGTGTCAGCCTCGAAAAAAACAATGAGCAGTTCTTC	CASSVSLEKNNEQFF
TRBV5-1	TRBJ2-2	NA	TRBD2	TGCGCCAGCAGCCCCGGGACTAGCGGCGCGAACACCGGGGAGCTGTTTTTT	CASSPGTSGANTGELFF
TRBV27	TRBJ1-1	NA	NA	TGTGCCAGCATCTCAAAACAGGGTACCCTTGAAGCTTTCTTT	CASISKQGTLEAFF
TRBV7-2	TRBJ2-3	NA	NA	TGTGCCAGCAGCTTATGGGGTGGGGGAGCAGATACGCAGTATTTT	CASSLWGGGADTQYF
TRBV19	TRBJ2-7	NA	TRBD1	TGTGCCAGTAGCCCGGGACAGGACTACGAGCAGTACTTC	CASSPGQDYEQYF
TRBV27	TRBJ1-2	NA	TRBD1	TGTGCCAGCAGTTTAAGGACAGGGAATGGCTACACCTTC	CASSLRTGNGYTF
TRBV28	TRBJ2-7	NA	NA	TGTGCCAGCAGTTTCGGGGGCGACTACGAGCAGTACTTC	CASSFGGDYEQYF